The present T cell receptor beta chain was sequenced within a study of OX40 agonist ivuxolimab in advanced cancers. Study overall: An agonistic human IgG2 monoclonal antibody against OX40 (CD134) was given. Of mixed ages from about 23 to 90 and averaging around 60 years, the group was 65% to 85% male. The eligibility criteria allowed prior anti-PD-1, anti-PD-L1 or anti-CTLA-4 therapy, and around 40% had some. The study reported partial responses in three patients: one hepatocellular carcinoma, two cutaneous melanoma.

This clone was recorded a few times. Per the germline V gene, CDR1 is MNHNY and CDR2 is SVGAGI (reference sequence). The CDR3 totals 12 residues. Trimming removed 0 bases at V and 8 bases at J, with 7 bases between. The table came from immunoSEQ multiplex PCR; TCRdb's copy has only in-frame clones and leaves some out. The profile shows 30,000 to 45,000 clones, about 70% of them singletons. V usage is TRBV6-6 and J usage is TRBJ1-2; no definite D call. This sequence was found in an adult with an advanced solid tumor such as melanoma, head and neck, liver or kidney cancer. Here the sequenced sample was CD4+ or CD8+ T cells sorted from blood, taken in a trial of the OX40 agonist ivuxolimab. The CDR3: CASSYSDPGYTF. The CDR3 DNA sequence: TGTGCCAGCAGTTACTCGGATCCGGGCTACACCTTC.